The 19 T cell receptor beta chains reported below all come from one sample, sequenced in a study of blood T cell repertoires in COVID-19 (dated by TCRdb to 2020 to 2021). The library relied on the immunoSEQ multiplex PCR assay. This immuneACCESS table, as held by TCRdb, lists in-frame sequences with V and J called but not all clones. Of the missing ones, under half trace to an unresolved V gene in checked studies; the others have no known cause. This sample comprises roughly 53,000 clones, about 77% of them detected only once. The ten biggest clones cover 40% to 45% of the sample. What was sequenced was peripheral blood. The receptors come from a man in his 70s with active or convalescent COVID-19.

This chain joins TRBV6-2 or TRBV6-3 and TRBJ2-3, with D perhaps TRBD2 (6 bases). Germline values: CDR1 MNHEY, CDR2 SVGEGT. V gave up 5 bases and J gave up 1 base, with 13 bases separating them. The CDR3 is 15 amino acids. CDR3 amino acids: CASSGRLGGTDTQYF. CDR3 nucleotide sequence: TGTGCCAGCAGTGGGAGACTAGGGGGCACAGATACGCAGTATTTT.

The J gene is TRBJ2-7, the V gene TRBV5-1, with D unclear. Germline V lookup: CDR1 SGHRS, CDR2 YFSETQ. V was clipped by 4 bases and J by 3 bases, with 14 bases between them. The CDR3 spans 14 residues. CDR3 coding DNA: TGCGCCAGCAGCCTTCAGGCTACCCTCTACGAGCAGTACTTC. Translating gives CASSLQATLYEQYF.

V usage is TRBV2 and J usage is TRBJ1-5, with D hard to call. This CDR3 has 15 amino acids. Germline V gene lookup returns CDR1 SNHLY and CDR2 FYNNEI. Deletions cut 6 bases from V and 2 bases from J, with 14 bases between. CDR3 nucleotide sequence: TGTGCCAGCAGGTTACAGATCGGGGGCAATCAGCCCCAGCATTTT. This codes for CASRLQIGGNQPQHF.

The CDR3 DNA reads TGTGCCAGCAGTGACTCGCGGCGCGCCGGGGAGCTGTTTTTT. Encoded protein: CASSDSRRAGELFF. The rearrangement uses TRBV6-4 and TRBJ2-2; D gene unclear. CDR1 and CDR2 from the germline V gene are MRHNA and SNTAGT. The CDR3 totals 14 residues. V lost 0 bases and J 6 bases, leaving 8 bases between the germline ends.

This chain uses TRBV11-3 with TRBJ2-7; D might be TRBD2 (6 bases). Germline CDR1 is SGHNT and CDR2 is YENEEA. V lost 1 base and J lost 3, with 13 bases in between. There are 15 residues in the CDR3. CDR3 DNA sequence: TGTGCCAGCAGCTTAGTGAGTCTAGCGAGCTACGAGCAGTACTTC. Protein product: CASSLVSLASYEQYF.

The rearrangement links TRBV19 to TRBJ1-1, with a possible D match to TRBD1 (5 bases). The CDR3 runs to 13 residues. V was cut by 5 bases and J by 4 bases, with 11 bases left in between. Looked up from germline, CDR1 is LNHDA and CDR2 is SQIVND (reference sequence). CDR3 in amino acids: CASSGAGPTEAFF. CDR3 bases: TGTGCCAGTAGTGGGGCAGGGCCCACTGAAGCTTTCTTT.

The chain couples TRBV12-5 to TRBJ2-2; 8 bases line up with TRBD1. This CDR3 is built from 16 residues. Germline assignment: CDR1 LGHNT and CDR2 FRNRAP. V gave up 2 bases and J gave up 6 bases; unmatched junction bases: 8. This CDR3 reads CASGLSGQGGPGELFF. CDR3 nucleotide sequence: TGTGCTAGTGGTTTGAGTGGACAGGGCGGACCCGGGGAGCTGTTTTTT.

The genes are TRBV6-5 and TRBJ2-2; D gene ambiguous. CDR3 length: 14 residues. With 7 bases removed from V and 4 bases from J, the gap between germline ends came to 13 bases. Germline CDR1 reads MNHEY; CDR2 reads SVGAGI. CDR3 region: CASKADLPTGELFF. In DNA form, the CDR3 reads TGTGCCAGCAAGGCCGACTTACCCACCGGGGAGCTGTTTTTT.

The chain is built from TRBV9 and TRBJ2-1, with a possible D match to TRBD2 (5 bases). CDR1 and CDR2 from the germline V gene are SGDLS and YYNGEE. The CDR3 contains 13 residues. The V gene lost 4 bases and the J gene lost 7 bases, with 12 bases spanning the gap. The CDR3 here is CASSRGDGNEQFF. As DNA, the CDR3 is TGTGCCAGCAGCCGGGGAGATGGGAATGAGCAGTTCTTC.

This chain joins TRBV30 and TRBJ1-1, with D uncertain. Germline V gene data show CDR1 as GTSNPN and CDR2 as SVGIG (reference sequence). There are 13 residues in the CDR3. The V gene lost 1 base and the J gene lost 1 base, with 7 bases spanning the gap. The CDR3 DNA reads TGTGCCTGGAGTGAAGAGGGGAACACTGAAGCTTTCTTT. Protein sequence: CAWSEEGNTEAFF.

The J gene is TRBJ2-7, the V gene TRBV30; 7 positions agree with TRBD2. Trimming at V came to 3 bases and at J to 0 bases, leaving 8 bases not matched to a gene. From germline, CDR1 is GTSNPN and CDR2 SVGIG (reference sequence). This CDR3 contains 15 residues. The CDR3 protein is CAWSPPGGYSYEQYF. The CDR3 bases are TGTGCCTGGAGCCCCCCGGGAGGATACTCCTACGAGCAGTACTTC.

The chain couples TRBV30 to TRBJ2-7; 7 positions match TRBD1. The V gene end was trimmed by 2 bases and the J gene end by 2 bases; junction bases not matched to a gene: 6. Germline CDR1 is GTSNPN and CDR2 is SVGIG (reference sequence). The CDR3 sequence is 14 residues long. The CDR3 reads CAWSSWQGAYEQYF. DNA of the CDR3: TGTGCCTGGAGTTCGTGGCAGGGGGCCTACGAGCAGTACTTC.

The V gene is TRBV28, the J gene TRBJ1-3; D is uncertain. The CDR3 runs 14 residues. V shed 5 bases and J shed 4 bases, with 12 bases lying between them. Germline V CDR1 and CDR2: MDHEN, SYDVKM. This CDR3 reads CASSPGGVGNTIYF. The CDR3 DNA sequence: TGTGCCAGCAGTCCCGGCGGGGTGGGAAACACCATATATTTT.

The gene calls are TRBV30 and TRBJ1-2; D might be TRBD1 (6 bases). Germline V CDR1 and CDR2: GTSNPN, SVGIG (reference sequence). This CDR3 region has 13 residues. The germline V and J ends were trimmed by 1 base and 2 bases, with 8 bases remaining between them. CDR3 sequence reads: CAWSGGLNYGYTF. CDR3 sequence (DNA): TGTGCCTGGAGTGGGGGGCTGAACTATGGCTACACCTTC.

This clone was found a few times. The chain employs TRBV5-4 and TRBJ2-1; 7 nucleotides line up with TRBD2. This CDR3 has 16 residues. CDR1 SGHNT and CDR2 YYREEE come from the germline V gene (reference sequence). The ends lost 4 bases at V and 5 bases at J; junction bases unmatched: 12. The CDR3 DNA reads as TGTGCCAGCAGCCGGGGTGGGCTAGCGGTGGACAATGAGCAGTTCTTC. This sequence encodes CASSRGGLAVDNEQFF.

The V and J genes are TRBV6-2 or TRBV6-3 and TRBJ1-1; TRBD1 aligns across 8 bases. Germline lookup yields CDR1 MNHEY and CDR2 SVGEGT. With V trimmed by 6 bases and J by 4 bases, 7 bases remained unmatched. This CDR3 has 14 amino acids. The CDR3 protein is CASRPLTGATEAFF. DNA of the CDR3: TGTGCCAGCAGGCCTCTGACAGGGGCCACTGAAGCTTTCTTT.

This clone showed up just a few times. The chain couples TRBV7-3 to TRBJ1-1, with 7 bases identical to TRBD1. From germline, CDR1 is SGHTA and CDR2 FQGTGA. CDR3 size: 13 residues. Trimming took 1 base from V and 5 from J; bases not matched to a gene: 1. CDR3 sequence reads: CASSLSRGTEAFF. For the CDR3, the DNA is TGTGCCAGCAGCTTAAGCAGGGGGACTGAAGCTTTCTTT.

As regards this clone: An end of the junction does not agree with germline; a read error may underlie this. The chain is built from TRBV11-2 and TRBJ2-7; D not certain. CDR1 is SGHAT, CDR2 FQNNGV, per germline. CDR3 length: 12 amino acids. In DNA, the CDR3 is TGTGCCAGCAGCTTAGTATCCTCCGAGCAGTACTTC. Its translation: CASSLVSSEQYF.

This chain connects TRBV7-2 to TRBJ2-3, with D perhaps TRBD2 (5 bases). The CDR3 has 18 amino acids. V was pared by 2 bases and J by 1 base, with 19 bases between. Germline CDR1 reads SGHTA; CDR2 reads FQGNSA. The CDR3 is CASSLSDPGFPRTDTQYF. CDR3 bases: TGTGCCAGCAGCTTAAGCGACCCGGGGTTCCCCCGCACAGATACGCAGTATTTT.